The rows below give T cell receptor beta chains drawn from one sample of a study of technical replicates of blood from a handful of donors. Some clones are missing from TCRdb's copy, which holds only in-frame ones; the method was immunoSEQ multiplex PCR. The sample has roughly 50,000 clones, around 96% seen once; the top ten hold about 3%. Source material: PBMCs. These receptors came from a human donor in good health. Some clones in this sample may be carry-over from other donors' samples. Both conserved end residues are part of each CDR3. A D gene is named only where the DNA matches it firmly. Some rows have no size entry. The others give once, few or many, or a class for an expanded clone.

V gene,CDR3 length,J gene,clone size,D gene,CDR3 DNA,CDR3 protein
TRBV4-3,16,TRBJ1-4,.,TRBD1,TGCGCCAGCAGCCAAGACGGTGGGGGACAGAATGAAAAACTGTTTTTT,CASSQDGGGQNEKLFF
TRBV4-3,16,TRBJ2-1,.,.,TGCGCCAGCAGCCAAGATTTAATGGGCAGGGACAATGAGCAGTTCTTC,CASSQDLMGRDNEQFF
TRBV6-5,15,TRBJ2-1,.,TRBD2,TGTGCCAGCAGTCAGTCCTCCGGGAGGAGGGATGAGCAGTTCTTC,CASSQSSGRRDEQFF
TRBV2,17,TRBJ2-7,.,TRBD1,TGTGCCAGCACTCGACGGGGACAGGGAGGTAGCGGAAACGAGCAGTACTTC,CASTRRGQGGSGNEQYF
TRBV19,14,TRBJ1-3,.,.,TGTGCCAGTACCATCTCCAGCTCTGGAAACACCATATATTTT,CASTISSSGNTIYF
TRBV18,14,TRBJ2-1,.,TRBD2,TGTGCCAGCTCACCCGGACTAGCTTCGAATGAGCAGTTCTTC,CASSPGLASNEQFF
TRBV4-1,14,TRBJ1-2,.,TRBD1,TGCGCCAGCAGCCAAGCAGGGACAGGGGATGGCTACACCTTC,CASSQAGTGDGYTF
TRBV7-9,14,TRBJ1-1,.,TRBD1,TGTGCCAGCAGCTCAGGACAGGGGTTCACTGAAGCTTTCTTT,CASSSGQGFTEAFF
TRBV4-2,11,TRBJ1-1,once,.,TGTGCCAGCAGTCAGAACACTGAAGCTTTCTTT,CASSQNTEAFF
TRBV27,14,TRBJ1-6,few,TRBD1,TGTGCCAGCAGTTTTGGACAGGGAAATTCACCCCTCCACTTT,CASSFGQGNSPLHF
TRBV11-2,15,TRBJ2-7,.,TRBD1,TGTGCCAGCAGCTTAGGTCCGGGACAGCTCTACGAGCAGTACTTC,CASSLGPGQLYEQYF
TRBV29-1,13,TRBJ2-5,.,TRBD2,TGCAGCGTGTTAGCGGGAGGGTGGGAGACCCAGTACTTC,CSVLAGGWETQYF
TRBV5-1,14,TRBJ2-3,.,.,TGCGCCAGCAGCCCGGGATCCCTCACAGATACGCAGTATTTT,CASSPGSLTDTQYF
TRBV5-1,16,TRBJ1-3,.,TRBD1,TGCGCCAGCAGCTCGGAGGGACAGGGGCCTGGAAACACCATATATTTT,CASSSEGQGPGNTIYF
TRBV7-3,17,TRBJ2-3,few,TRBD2,TGTGCCAGCAGCTTAAAGGGGGTCAGCGGGGGGGCAGATACGCAGTATTTT,CASSLKGVSGGADTQYF
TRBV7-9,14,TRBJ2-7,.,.,TGTGCCAGCAGCCCACGCGAGACAGTCTACGAGCAGTACTTC,CASSPRETVYEQYF
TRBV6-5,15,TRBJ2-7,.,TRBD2,TGTGCCAGCAGTTCTAGCGGGGGGACCTCCTACGAGCAGTACTTC,CASSSSGGTSYEQYF
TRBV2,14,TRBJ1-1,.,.,TGTGCCAGCAGTGAATATCGGGTGAACACTGAAGCTTTCTTT,CASSEYRVNTEAFF
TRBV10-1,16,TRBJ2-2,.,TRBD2,TGCGCCAGCAGGGGGACTAGCGGGGGGGCTGGCGGGGAGCTGTTTTTT,CASRGTSGGAGGELFF
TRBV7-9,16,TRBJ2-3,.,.,TGTGCCAGCAGCTCAGGGGCCGGCCTCAGCACAGATACGCAGTATTTT,CASSSGAGLSTDTQYF
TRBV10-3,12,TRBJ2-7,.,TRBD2,TGTGCCATCAGTGACTCCGGGGGGGAGCAGTACTTC,CAISDSGGEQYF
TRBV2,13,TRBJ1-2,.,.,TGTGCCAGCAGCGGTGGGAGGCGTTATGGCTACACCTTC,CASSGGRRYGYTF
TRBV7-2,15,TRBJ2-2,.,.,TGTGCCAGCAGCTTTTTCCAGGCCGGAAGCGGGGAGCTGTTTTTT,CASSFFQAGSGELFF
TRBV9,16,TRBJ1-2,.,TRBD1,TGTGCCAGCAGCGTAGGAGGGACAGGGAAAGCGAATGGCTACACCTTC,CASSVGGTGKANGYTF
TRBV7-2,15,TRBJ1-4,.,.,TGTGCCAGCAGCTTAGTAGGGGTGACTAATGAAAAACTGTTTTTT,CASSLVGVTNEKLFF
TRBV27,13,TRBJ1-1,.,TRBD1,TGTGCCAGCAGTCCAGGGGGCTACACTGAAGCTTTCTTT,CASSPGGYTEAFF
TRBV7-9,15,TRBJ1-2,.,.,TGTGCCAGCAGCTTAGTGCTACAGTCTAACTATGGCTACACCTTC,CASSLVLQSNYGYTF
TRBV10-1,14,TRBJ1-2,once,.,TGCGCCAGCCCCCGGGGGAAGGGGCCTGGTGGCTACACCTTC,CASPRGKGPGGYTF
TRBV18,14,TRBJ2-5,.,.,TGTGCCAGCTCACCTAACAGGGCTCAAGAGACCCAGTACTTC,CASSPNRAQETQYF
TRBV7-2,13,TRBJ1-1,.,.,TGTGCCAGCAGCTTTCGTTCGAACACTGAAGCTTTCTTT,CASSFRSNTEAFF
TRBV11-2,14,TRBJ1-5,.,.,TGTGCCAGCAGCTTTCTAGGGGTAAATCAGCCCCAGCATTTT,CASSFLGVNQPQHF
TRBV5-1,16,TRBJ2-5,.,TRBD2,TGCGCCAGCAGCTTGGGGCCTAGCGGGAACCAAGAGACCCAGTACTTC,CASSLGPSGNQETQYF
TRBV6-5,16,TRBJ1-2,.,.,TGTGCCAGCAGTTACTCAGCCCTATATAACGGGAATGGCTACACCTTC,CASSYSALYNGNGYTF
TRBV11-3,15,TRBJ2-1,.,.,TGTGCCAGCAGCTTAGATGGGGGCACCTACAATGAGCAGTTCTTC,CASSLDGGTYNEQFF
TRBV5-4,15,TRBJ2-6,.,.,TGTGCCAGCAGCTTGATGAGTTCTGGGGCCAACGTCCTGACTTTC,CASSLMSSGANVLTF
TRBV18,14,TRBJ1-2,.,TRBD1,TGTGCCAGCTCACCTGGACAGGACCTTTGGGGCTACACCTTC,CASSPGQDLWGYTF
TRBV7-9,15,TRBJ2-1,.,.,TGTGCCAGCAGCTTAAGGAGGGGCTCCTACAATGAGCAGTTCTTC,CASSLRRGSYNEQFF
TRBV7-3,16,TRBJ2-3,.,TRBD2,TGTGCCAGCAGCATCCGAGTAGCGGGAAACACAGATACGCAGTATTTT,CASSIRVAGNTDTQYF
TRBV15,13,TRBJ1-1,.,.,TGTGCCACCAGCAGAAACTCGGGCACTGAAGCTTTCTTT,CATSRNSGTEAFF
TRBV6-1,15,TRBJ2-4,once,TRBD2,TGTGCCAGCAGTGAGGGGCAAGCGGGGAAAAACATTCAGTACTTC,CASSEGQAGKNIQYF
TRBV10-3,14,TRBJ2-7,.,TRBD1,TGTGCCATCAGTACCCCGGGACAGGGGTACGAGCAGTACTTC,CAISTPGQGYEQYF
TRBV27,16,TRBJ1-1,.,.,TGTGCCAGCAGGCTTTCCCCGGGTTGGGGAGGAACTGAAGCTTTCTTT,CASRLSPGWGGTEAFF
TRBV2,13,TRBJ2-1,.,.,TGTGCCAGCAGGCGGGGTGTCGTCAATGAGCAGTTCTTC,CASRRGVVNEQFF
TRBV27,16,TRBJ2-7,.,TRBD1,TGTGCCAGCACAACCTTAGGTGGGACAGGGCCTTACGAGCAGTACTTC,CASTTLGGTGPYEQYF
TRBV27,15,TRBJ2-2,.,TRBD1,TGTGCCAGCAGTGCCGGGACAGGGATCGCCGGGGAGCTGTTTTTT,CASSAGTGIAGELFF
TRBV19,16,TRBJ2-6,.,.,TGTGCCAGTAGTAGCGGAGAAAGCTCTGGGGCCAACGTCCTGACTTTC,CASSSGESSGANVLTF
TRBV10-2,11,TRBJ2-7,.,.,TGCGCCAGCAGTGACCGCTACGAGCAGTACTTC,CASSDRYEQYF
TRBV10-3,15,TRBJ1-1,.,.,TGTGCCATCAGTCCCAAGGGACATCTGAACACTGAAGCTTTCTTT,CAISPKGHLNTEAFF
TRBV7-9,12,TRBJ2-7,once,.,TGTGCCAGCAGCTTTCAGTCTTACGAGCAGTACTTC,CASSFQSYEQYF
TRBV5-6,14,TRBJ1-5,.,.,TGTGCCAGCAGCTTTTCAGGGTACTATCAGCCCCAGCATTTT,CASSFSGYYQPQHF
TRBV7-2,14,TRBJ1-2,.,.,TGTGCCAGCAGCTTAGACCCGGCGGGCTATGGCTACACCTTC,CASSLDPAGYGYTF
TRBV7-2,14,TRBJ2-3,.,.,TGTGCCAGCAGCTTAGACGGACTCGGGCGTACGCAGTATTTT,CASSLDGLGRTQYF
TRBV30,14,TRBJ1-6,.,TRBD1,TGTGCCTGGAGTGCGGACAGGGCTAATTCACCCCTCCACTTT,CAWSADRANSPLHF
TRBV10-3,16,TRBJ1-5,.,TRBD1,TGTGCCATCAGCCGGGACAGAGGACATAGCAATCAGCCCCAGCATTTT,CAISRDRGHSNQPQHF
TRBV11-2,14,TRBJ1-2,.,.,TGTGCCAGCAGCTCACTCCGGTACAACTATGGCTACACCTTC,CASSSLRYNYGYTF
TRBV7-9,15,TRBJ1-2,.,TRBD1,TGTGCCAGCAGCTTACAGGGACAGGGTGTAAGTGGCTACACCTTC,CASSLQGQGVSGYTF
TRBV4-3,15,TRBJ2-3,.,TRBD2,TGCGCCAGCAGCCAAACCCGGGGGAGGGCAGATACGCAGTATTTT,CASSQTRGRADTQYF